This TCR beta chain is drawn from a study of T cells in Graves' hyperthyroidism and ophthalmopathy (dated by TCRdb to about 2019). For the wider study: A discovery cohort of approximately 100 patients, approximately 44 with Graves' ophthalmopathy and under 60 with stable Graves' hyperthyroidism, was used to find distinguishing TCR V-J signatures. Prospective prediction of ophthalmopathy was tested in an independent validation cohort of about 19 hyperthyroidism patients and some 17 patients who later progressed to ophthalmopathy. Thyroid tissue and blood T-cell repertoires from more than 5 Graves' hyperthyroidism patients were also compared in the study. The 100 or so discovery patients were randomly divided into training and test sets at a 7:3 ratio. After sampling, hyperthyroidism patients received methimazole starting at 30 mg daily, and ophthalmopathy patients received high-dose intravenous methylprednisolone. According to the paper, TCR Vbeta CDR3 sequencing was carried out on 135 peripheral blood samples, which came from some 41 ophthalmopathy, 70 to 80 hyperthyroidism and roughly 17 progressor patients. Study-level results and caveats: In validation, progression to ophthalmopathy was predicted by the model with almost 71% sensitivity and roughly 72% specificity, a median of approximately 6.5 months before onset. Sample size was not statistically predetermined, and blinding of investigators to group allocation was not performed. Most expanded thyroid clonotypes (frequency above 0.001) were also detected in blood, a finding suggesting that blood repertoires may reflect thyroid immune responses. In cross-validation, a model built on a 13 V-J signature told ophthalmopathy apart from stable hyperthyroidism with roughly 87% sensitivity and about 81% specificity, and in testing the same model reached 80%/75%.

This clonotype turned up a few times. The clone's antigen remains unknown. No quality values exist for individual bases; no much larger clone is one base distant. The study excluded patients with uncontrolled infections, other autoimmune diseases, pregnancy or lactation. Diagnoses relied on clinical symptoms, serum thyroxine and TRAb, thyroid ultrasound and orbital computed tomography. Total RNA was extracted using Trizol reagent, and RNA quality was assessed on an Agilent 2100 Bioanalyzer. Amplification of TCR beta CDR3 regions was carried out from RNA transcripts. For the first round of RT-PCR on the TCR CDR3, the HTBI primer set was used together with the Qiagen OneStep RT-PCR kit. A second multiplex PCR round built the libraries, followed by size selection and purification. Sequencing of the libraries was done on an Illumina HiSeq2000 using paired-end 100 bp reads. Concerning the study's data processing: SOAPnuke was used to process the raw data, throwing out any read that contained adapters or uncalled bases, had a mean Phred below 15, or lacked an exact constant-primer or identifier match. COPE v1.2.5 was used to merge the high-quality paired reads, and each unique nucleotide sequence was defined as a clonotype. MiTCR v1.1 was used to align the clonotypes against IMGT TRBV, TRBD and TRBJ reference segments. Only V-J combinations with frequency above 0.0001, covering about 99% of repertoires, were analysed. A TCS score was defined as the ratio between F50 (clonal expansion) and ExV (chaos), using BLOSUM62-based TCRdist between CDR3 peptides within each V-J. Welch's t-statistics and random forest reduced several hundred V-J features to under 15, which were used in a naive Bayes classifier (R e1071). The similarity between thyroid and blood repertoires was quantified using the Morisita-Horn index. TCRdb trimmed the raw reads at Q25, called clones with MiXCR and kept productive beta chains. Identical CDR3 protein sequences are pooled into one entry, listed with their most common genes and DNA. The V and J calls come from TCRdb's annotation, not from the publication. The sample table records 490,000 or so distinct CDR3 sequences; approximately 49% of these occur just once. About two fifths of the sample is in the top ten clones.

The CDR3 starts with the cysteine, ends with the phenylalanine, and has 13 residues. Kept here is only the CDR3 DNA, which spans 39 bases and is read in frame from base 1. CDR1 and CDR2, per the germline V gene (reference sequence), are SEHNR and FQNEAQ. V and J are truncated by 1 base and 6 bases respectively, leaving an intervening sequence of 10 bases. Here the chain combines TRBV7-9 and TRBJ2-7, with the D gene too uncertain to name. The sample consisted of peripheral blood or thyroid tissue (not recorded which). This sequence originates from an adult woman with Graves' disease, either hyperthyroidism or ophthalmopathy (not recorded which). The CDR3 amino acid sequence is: CASSLGVGVEQYF. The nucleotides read TGTGCCAGCAGCTTAGGCGTCGGCGTCGAGCAGTACTTC.